This is a list of T cell receptor beta chains from one sample in a study of blood T cell repertoires in COVID-19. Here immunoSEQ multiplex PCR was the method, and the copy in TCRdb shows in-frame clones only, minus some. The repertoire holds 90,000 or so clones, with 90% as singletons. The sample taken for sequencing was peripheral blood. These receptor sequences come from a woman of 80 years or more with active or convalescent COVID-19. Each CDR3 is given with its conserved first and last residue. Only part of the rows carry a size: once, few, many, or a class if the clone is expanded.

clone size	V gene	J gene	CDR3 protein
.	TRBV5-6	TRBJ2-5	CASSGTEQGRRATQYF
.	TRBV14	TRBJ2-1	CASSHGRLAGIGSYNEQFF
few	TRBV19	TRBJ1-1	CASSRTGTANTEAFF
.	TRBV5-1	TRBJ2-5	CASSESGTRGQETQYF
.	TRBV6-2/TRBV6-3	TRBJ2-1	CASSYSDSQNEQFF
.	TRBV20-1	TRBJ1-2	CSARDSRWVNYGYTF
.	TRBV5-7	TRBJ1-5	CASSQGQGIVPGDQPQHF
.	TRBV11-2	TRBJ2-5	CASSLVSYIGETQYF
.	TRBV28	TRBJ2-5	CASSLYRDKTQYF
.	TRBV27	TRBJ1-4	CASSPPGVYGEKLFF
.	TRBV24-1	TRBJ2-2	CATSAPLAGGPKGELFF
.	TRBV5-1	TRBJ2-1	CASSRQLAVTHSYNEQFF
.	TRBV6-2/TRBV6-3	TRBJ2-7	CASNPARGSYEQYF
.	TRBV5-8	TRBJ2-3	CASRSGTGVTDTQYF
.	TRBV10-3	TRBJ2-1	CATQGGTVRNEQFF
.	TRBV27	TRBJ1-1	CASSLLGQTTEAFF
.	TRBV28	TRBJ2-2	CASSLLAGRTNTGELFF
.	TRBV19	TRBJ1-1	CASSIEGSHRATEAFF
.	TRBV10-3	TRBJ1-3	CASSLGTVSSGNTIYF
.	TRBV5-1	TRBJ2-1	CASSQNPDRSSYNEQFF
.	TRBV3-1/TRBV3-2	TRBJ1-4	CASSHSGQGTNEKLFF
.	TRBV29-1	TRBJ2-7	CSVLRTKDHEQYF
.	TRBV5-1	TRBJ1-1	CASSWTGTGTPEAFF
.	TRBV19	TRBJ2-3	CASSIGGRTDTQYF
.	TRBV4-3	TRBJ1-3	CASSLGQVSGNTIYF
.	TRBV6-5	TRBJ1-2	CATSGGASGYTF
.	TRBV28	TRBJ2-7	CASSFHISGRTYEQYF
.	TRBV4-1	TRBJ2-1	CASSPLAGGMEDEQFF
.	TRBV5-4	TRBJ2-7	CASSLGGSMNKQYF
.	TRBV27	TRBJ1-5	CASSLGQGSNQPQHF
.	TRBV5-6	TRBJ2-3	CASSLVVASGRNTQYF
.	TRBV6-4	TRBJ2-2	CASATDSVNTGELFF
.	TRBV7-9	TRBJ2-7	CASSSGRPHYEQYF
.	TRBV28	TRBJ1-2	CASSLWTREGEGYGYTF
.	TRBV29-1	TRBJ1-1	CSVVERESEAFF
.	TRBV15	TRBJ2-7	CATSGTGTGPHEQYF
.	TRBV28	TRBJ1-5	CASSPTTGDNQPQHF
.	TRBV7-8	TRBJ2-1	CASSTRDSGSNEQFF
few	TRBV4-1	TRBJ1-6	CASSPVSSSPLHF
.	TRBV18	TRBJ2-1	CASSPPLAGGVGEQFF
.	TRBV7-6	TRBJ2-7	CASSATGYEQYF
once	TRBV7-2	TRBJ1-2	CASSPGQGRGYTF
once	TRBV7-9	TRBJ2-6	CASSPTGTGANVLTF
.	TRBV18	TRBJ1-1	CASSQRTDLNTEAFF
.	TRBV2	TRBJ1-4	CASSPLTGLGEKLFF
.	TRBV24-1	TRBJ2-1	CATSGPGAGSYNEQFF
.	TRBV12-3/TRBV12-4	TRBJ2-7	CASSRQGHGQYF
.	TRBV6-5	TRBJ1-2	CASRGLDYGYTF
once	TRBV19	TRBJ1-5	CASSKTTGTGQPQHF
.	TRBV7-2	TRBJ2-1	CASSRFGGGISYNEQFF
.	TRBV7-2	TRBJ2-7	CASSPATSAPYEQYF